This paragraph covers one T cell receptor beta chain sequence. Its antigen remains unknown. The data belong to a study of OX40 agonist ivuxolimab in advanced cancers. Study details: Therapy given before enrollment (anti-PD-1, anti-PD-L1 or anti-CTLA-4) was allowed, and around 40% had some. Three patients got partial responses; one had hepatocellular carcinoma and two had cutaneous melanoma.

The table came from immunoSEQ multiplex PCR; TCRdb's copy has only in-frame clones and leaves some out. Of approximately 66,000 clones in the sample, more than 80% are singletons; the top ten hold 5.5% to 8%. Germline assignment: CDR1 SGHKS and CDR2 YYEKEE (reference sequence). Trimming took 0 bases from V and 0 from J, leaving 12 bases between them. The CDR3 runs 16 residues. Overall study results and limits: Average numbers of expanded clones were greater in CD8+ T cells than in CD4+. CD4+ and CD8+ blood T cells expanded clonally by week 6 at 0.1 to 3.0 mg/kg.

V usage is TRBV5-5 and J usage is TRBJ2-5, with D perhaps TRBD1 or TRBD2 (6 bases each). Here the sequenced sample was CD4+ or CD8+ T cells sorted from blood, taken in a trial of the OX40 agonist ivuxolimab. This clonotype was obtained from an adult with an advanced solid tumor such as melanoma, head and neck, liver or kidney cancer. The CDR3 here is CASSLVGGWYQETQYF. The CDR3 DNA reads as TGTGCCAGCAGCTTGGTGGGGGGCTGGTACCAAGAGACCCAGTACTTC.